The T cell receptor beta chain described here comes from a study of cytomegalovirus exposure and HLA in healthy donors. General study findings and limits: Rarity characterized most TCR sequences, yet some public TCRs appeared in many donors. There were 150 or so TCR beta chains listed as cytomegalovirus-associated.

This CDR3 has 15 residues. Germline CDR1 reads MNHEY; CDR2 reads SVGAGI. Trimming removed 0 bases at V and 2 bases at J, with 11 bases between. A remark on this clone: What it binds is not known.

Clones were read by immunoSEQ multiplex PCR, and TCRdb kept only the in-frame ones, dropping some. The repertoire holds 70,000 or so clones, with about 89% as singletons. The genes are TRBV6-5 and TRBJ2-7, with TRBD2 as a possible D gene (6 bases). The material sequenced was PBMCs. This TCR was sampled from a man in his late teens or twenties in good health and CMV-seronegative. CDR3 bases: TGTGCCAGCAGTTACTCCGGGAGTGGTCCCTACGAGCAGTACTTC. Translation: CASSYSGSGPYEQYF.